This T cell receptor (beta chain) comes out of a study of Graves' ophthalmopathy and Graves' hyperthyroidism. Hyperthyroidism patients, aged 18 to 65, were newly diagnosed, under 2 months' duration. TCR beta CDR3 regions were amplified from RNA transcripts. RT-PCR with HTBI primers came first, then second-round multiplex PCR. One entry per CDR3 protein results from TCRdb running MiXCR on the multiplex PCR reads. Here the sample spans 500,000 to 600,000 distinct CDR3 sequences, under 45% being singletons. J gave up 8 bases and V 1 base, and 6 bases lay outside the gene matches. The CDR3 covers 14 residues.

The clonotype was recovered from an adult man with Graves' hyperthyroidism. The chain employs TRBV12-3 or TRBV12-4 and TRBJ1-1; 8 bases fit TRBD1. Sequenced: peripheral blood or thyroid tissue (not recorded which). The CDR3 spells CASSLGTGGPEAFF. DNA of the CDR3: TGTGCCAGCAGTTTAGGAACAGGGGGTCCGGAAGCTTTCTTT.